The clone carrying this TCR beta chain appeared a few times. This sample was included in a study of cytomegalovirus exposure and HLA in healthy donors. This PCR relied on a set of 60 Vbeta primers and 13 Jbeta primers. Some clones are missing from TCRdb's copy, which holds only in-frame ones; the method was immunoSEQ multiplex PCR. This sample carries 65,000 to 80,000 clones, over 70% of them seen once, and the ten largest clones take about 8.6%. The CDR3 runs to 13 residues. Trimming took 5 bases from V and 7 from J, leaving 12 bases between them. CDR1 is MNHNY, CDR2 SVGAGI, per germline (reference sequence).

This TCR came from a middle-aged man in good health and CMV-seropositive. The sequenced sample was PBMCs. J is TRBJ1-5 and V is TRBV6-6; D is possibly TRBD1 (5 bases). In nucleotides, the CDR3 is TGTGCCAGCAGTAAGGGGCCTGGACAGCCCCAGCATTTT. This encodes CASSKGPGQPQHF.